This is a list of T cell receptor beta chains from one sample in a study of T cells after yellow fever vaccination. TCRdb independently ran MiXCR on the 5' RACE reads; one entry per CDR3 protein. The sample yields hundreds of thousands of distinct CDR3 sequences, roughly 3.9% seen once. Source: PBMCs, taken 5 days after the yellow fever booster vaccination. Receptors originate from a man aged 18 to 30 who received the YFV17D yellow fever vaccine. Both conserved end residues are part of each CDR3. The order of the fields is D gene, J gene, clone size, V gene, CDR3 protein, CDR3 DNA. A D gene is named only where the DNA matches it firmly. Clone size is shown for a subset of rows, as once, few, many or a class of expanded clone.

-,TRBJ1-2,few,TRBV5-1,CASSFLAGEGGYTF,TGCGCCAGCAGCTTTCTGGCAGGGGAAGGAGGCTACACCTTC
-,TRBJ2-1,many,TRBV7-2,CASSQQVPWFF,TGTGCCAGCAGCCAACAGGTACCCTGGTTCTTC
-,TRBJ2-1,-,TRBV29-1,CSVEGGDTGNEQFF,TGCAGCGTTGAAGGCGGGGATACGGGAAATGAGCAGTTCTTC
TRBD1,TRBJ2-3,few,TRBV20-1,CSAPPRQGGVDTQYF,TGCAGTGCTCCCCCGCGACAGGGGGGGGTCGATACGCAGTATTTT
TRBD1,TRBJ2-5,few,TRBV29-1,CSITGVQETQYF,TGCAGTATTACAGGGGTCCAAGAGACCCAGTACTTC
TRBD2,TRBJ2-5,many,TRBV25-1,CASSGLAGQETQYF,TGTGCCAGCAGTGGACTAGCGGGGCAAGAGACCCAGTACTTC
TRBD1,TRBJ2-7,few,TRBV10-3,CATSPRTGFDYEQYF,TGTGCCACCTCGCCCCGGACAGGTTTTGACTACGAGCAGTACTTC
TRBD2,TRBJ2-1,many,TRBV5-1,CASSLALAGYNEQFF,TGTGCCAGCAGCTTAGCACTAGCGGGTTACAATGAGCAGTTCTTC
-,TRBJ1-1,-,TRBV21-1,CASSKGRGWGTEAFF,TGTGCCAGCAGCAAAGGGAGGGGTTGGGGCACTGAAGCTTTCTTT
TRBD1,TRBJ1-1,many,TRBV5-1,CASSTGTGGTEAFF,TGCGCCAGCAGCACGGGGACAGGGGGGACTGAAGCTTTCTTT
TRBD2,TRBJ2-4,-,TRBV2,CASSDGGTRNIQYF,TGTGCCAGCAGTGACGGGGGGACCAGAAACATTCAGTACTTC
TRBD1,TRBJ1-2,many,TRBV5-6,CASSSVWPEGAGGYTF,TGTGCCAGCAGCTCGGTATGGCCGGAGGGGGCAGGCGGCTACACCTTC
-,TRBJ2-6,few,TRBV4-3,CASSLGRGANVLTF,TGCGCCAGCAGCCTTGGTCGGGGGGCCAACGTCCTGACTTTC
-,TRBJ2-3,-,TRBV28,CASSLTLGGLGTDTQYF,TGTGCCAGCAGTTTAACTCTGGGGGGCCTGGGCACAGATACGCAGTATTTT
TRBD2,TRBJ2-3,-,TRBV5-1,CASSPILAGGSPTDTQYF,TGCGCCAGCAGCCCGATCCTAGCGGGGGGTTCCCCCACAGATACGCAGTATTTT
TRBD1,TRBJ2-5,few,TRBV4-3,CASSQDPTGGGETQYF,TGCGCCAGCAGCCAAGATCCGACAGGGGGCGGAGAGACCCAGTACTTC
-,TRBJ2-1,-,TRBV5-1,CASRLLAGAEGEQFF,TGCGCCAGCCGCCTTTTGGCGGGGGCCGAGGGTGAGCAGTTCTTC
-,TRBJ1-1,medium-sized,TRBV19,CASRSAGPYTEAFF,TGTGCCAGTAGGAGTGCTGGGCCCTACACTGAAGCTTTCTTT
TRBD1,TRBJ1-2,many,TRBV20-1,CSARASGTGPNYGYTF,TGCAGTGCTAGAGCTTCCGGGACAGGGCCTAACTATGGCTACACCTTC
TRBD1,TRBJ2-1,few,TRBV28,CASSQQGDYNEQFF,TGTGCCAGCAGTCAACAGGGGGACTACAATGAGCAGTTCTTC
TRBD1,TRBJ1-5,few,TRBV27,CASAGQGNQPQHF,TGTGCCAGCGCCGGACAGGGGAATCAGCCCCAGCATTTT
-,TRBJ1-1,few,TRBV6-2/TRBV6-3,CASSREGEVTEAFF,TGTGCCAGCAGCCGCGAGGGGGAAGTGACTGAAGCTTTCTTT
-,TRBJ2-3,few,TRBV6-4,CASSELGSTDTQYF,TGTGCCAGCAGTGAACTGGGGAGCACAGATACGCAGTATTTT
-,TRBJ2-3,many,TRBV12-3/TRBV12-4,CASNIADTQYF,TGTGCCAGCAACATAGCGGATACGCAGTATTTT
TRBD1,TRBJ1-2,-,TRBV6-6,CASRSAWDRVDGYTF,TGTGCCAGCAGAAGCGCCTGGGACAGGGTAGATGGCTACACCTTC
-,TRBJ1-1,few,TRBV20-1,CSARDPRGNTEAFF,TGCAGTGCTAGAGACCCAAGGGGGAACACTGAAGCTTTCTTT
TRBD2,TRBJ2-1,many,TRBV6-2/TRBV6-3,CASSYFPGLAGGNEQFF,TGTGCCAGCAGTTACTTCCCGGGACTAGCGGGAGGCAATGAGCAGTTCTTC
-,TRBJ1-3,few,TRBV5-1,CASSLEWGGTGNTIYF,TGCGCCAGCAGCTTGGAGTGGGGCGGCACTGGAAACACCATATATTTT
TRBD1,TRBJ1-6,many,TRBV25-1,CASSETGQGGNSPLHF,TGTGCCAGCAGTGAGACGGGGCAGGGGGGCAATTCACCCCTCCACTTT
TRBD1,TRBJ2-5,many,TRBV30,CAWSGTGKETQYF,TGTGCCTGGAGCGGGACAGGGAAAGAGACCCAGTACTTC
TRBD2,TRBJ2-1,few,TRBV7-2,CASSTPPGTRQDGEQFF,TGTGCCAGCAGCACACCTCCCGGGACTAGGCAAGATGGTGAGCAGTTCTTC
-,TRBJ2-1,-,TRBV6-2/TRBV6-3,CASKAATYNEQFF,TGTGCCAGCAAGGCAGCTACCTACAATGAGCAGTTCTTC
-,TRBJ2-3,many,TRBV7-6,CASSLGRLDTQYF,TGTGCCAGCAGCTTAGGCCGTCTAGATACGCAGTATTTT
TRBD1,TRBJ1-1,-,TRBV14,CASSHGTGGWNTEAFF,TGTGCCAGCAGCCACGGGACAGGGGGCTGGAACACTGAAGCTTTCTTT
TRBD1,TRBJ1-6,-,TRBV20-1,CSAGRTGTGGAPRRSPLHF,TGCAGTGCTGGTCGTACCGGGACAGGGGGCGCCCCTAGGCGGTCACCCCTCCACTTT
-,TRBJ2-5,few,TRBV11-2,CASSLNSWGTAMETQYF,TGTGCCAGCAGCCTCAACTCATGGGGCACCGCGATGGAGACCCAGTACTTC
-,TRBJ2-4,few,TRBV28,CASSLSGLAKNIQYF,TGTGCCAGCAGTTTATCAGGGCTGGCCAAAAACATTCAGTACTTC
TRBD2,TRBJ2-1,many,TRBV2,CASNLAGTGNEQFF,TGTGCCAGCAATCTAGCGGGGACGGGCAATGAGCAGTTCTTC
TRBD1,TRBJ2-7,many,TRBV7-8,CASSPLDRGDPSYEQYF,TGTGCCAGCAGCCCCCTTGACAGGGGAGACCCCTCCTACGAGCAGTACTTC
-,TRBJ2-2,few,TRBV15,CATSMQTNTGELFF,TGTGCCACCAGCATGCAGACGAACACCGGGGAGCTGTTTTTT
TRBD2,TRBJ2-1,many,TRBV20-1,CSARGGGGANNEQFF,TGCAGTGCTAGAGGAGGCGGGGGGGCCAACAATGAGCAGTTCTTC
TRBD2,TRBJ2-3,-,TRBV7-3,CASSLSPAGGTDTQYF,TGTGCCAGCAGCTTAAGCCCAGCGGGGGGTACAGATACGCAGTATTTT
-,TRBJ2-5,many,TRBV2,CASSEVVLQETQYF,TGTGCCAGCAGTGAGGTAGTATTACAAGAGACCCAGTACTTC
-,TRBJ2-6,-,TRBV10-3,CAISQGHRHSGANVLTF,TGTGCCATCAGTCAGGGACATCGCCACTCTGGGGCCAACGTCCTGACTTTC
-,TRBJ1-5,-,TRBV4-1,CASSQAAVNQPQHF,TGCGCCAGCAGCCAAGCGGCGGTTAATCAGCCCCAGCATTTT
-,TRBJ2-7,few,TRBV27,CASSSVSGLPYEQYF,TGTGCCAGCAGTTCCGTAAGCGGGCTCCCCTACGAGCAGTACTTC
TRBD1,TRBJ1-2,-,TRBV3-1,CASSSPGTGVYGYTF,TGTGCCAGCAGCTCGCCTGGGACAGGGGTCTATGGCTACACCTTC
-,TRBJ2-1,many,TRBV11-2,CASSGENLEQFF,TGTGCCAGCAGCGGAGAAAATTTAGAGCAGTTCTTC
-,TRBJ2-1,many,TRBV5-5,CASSPLGGLVSEQFF,TGTGCCAGCAGCCCGCTGGGGGGTCTCGTGAGTGAGCAGTTCTTC